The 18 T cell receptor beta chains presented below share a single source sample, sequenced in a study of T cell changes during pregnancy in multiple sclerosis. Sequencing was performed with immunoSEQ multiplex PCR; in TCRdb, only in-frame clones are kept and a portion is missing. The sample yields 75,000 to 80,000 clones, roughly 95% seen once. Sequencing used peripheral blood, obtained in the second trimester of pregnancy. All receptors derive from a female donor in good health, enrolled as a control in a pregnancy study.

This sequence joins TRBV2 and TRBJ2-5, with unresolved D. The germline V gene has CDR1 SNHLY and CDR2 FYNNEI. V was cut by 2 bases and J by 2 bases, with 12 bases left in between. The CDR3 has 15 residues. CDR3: CASSETIALQETQYF. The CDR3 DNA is TGTGCCAGCAGTGAAACTATAGCTCTTCAAGAGACCCAGTACTTC.

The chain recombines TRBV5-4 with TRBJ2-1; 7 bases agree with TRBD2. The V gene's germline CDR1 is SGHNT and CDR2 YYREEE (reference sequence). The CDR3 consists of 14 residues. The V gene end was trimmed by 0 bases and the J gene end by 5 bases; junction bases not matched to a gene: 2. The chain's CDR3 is CASSLGEGHNEQFF. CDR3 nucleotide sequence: TGTGCCAGCAGCTTGGGGGAGGGCCACAATGAGCAGTTCTTC. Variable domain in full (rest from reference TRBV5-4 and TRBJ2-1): ETGVTQSPTHLIKTRGQQVTLRCSSQSGHNTVSWYQQALGQGPQFIFQYYREEENGRGNFPPRFSGLQFPNYSSELNVNALELDDSALYLCASSLGEGHNEQFFGPGTRLTVL.

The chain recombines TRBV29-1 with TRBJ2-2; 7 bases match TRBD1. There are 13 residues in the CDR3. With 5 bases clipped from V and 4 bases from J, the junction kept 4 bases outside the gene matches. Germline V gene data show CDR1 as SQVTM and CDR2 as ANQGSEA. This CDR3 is CSVLTGSTGELFF. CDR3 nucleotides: TGCAGCGTTCTGACAGGGAGCACCGGGGAGCTGTTTTTT.

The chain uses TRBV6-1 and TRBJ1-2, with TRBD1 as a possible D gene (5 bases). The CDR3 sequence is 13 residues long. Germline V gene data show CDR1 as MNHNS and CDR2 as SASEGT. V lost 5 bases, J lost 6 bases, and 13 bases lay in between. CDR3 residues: CASSPGRVHGYTF. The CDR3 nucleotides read TGTGCCAGCAGTCCCGGCAGGGTCCATGGCTACACCTTC.

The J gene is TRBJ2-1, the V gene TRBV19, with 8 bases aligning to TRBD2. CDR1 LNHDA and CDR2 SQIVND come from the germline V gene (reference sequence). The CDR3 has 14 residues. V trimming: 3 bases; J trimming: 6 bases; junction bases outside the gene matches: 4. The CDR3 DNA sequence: TGTGCCAGTAGTATTTTTGGGACTAGCAATGAGCAGTTCTTC. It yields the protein CASSIFGTSNEQFF. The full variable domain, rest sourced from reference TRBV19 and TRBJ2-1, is DGGITQSPKYLFRKEGQNVTLSCEQNLNHDAMYWYRQDPGQGLRLIYYSQIVNDFQKGDIAEGYSVSREKKESFPLTVTSAQKNPTAFYLCASSIFGTSNEQFFGPGTRLTVL.

As DNA, the CDR3 is TGTGCCAGCAGCCCCTACGAGAGTCGCAATCAGCCCCAGCATTTT. As protein: CASSPYESRNQPQHF. This rearrangement joins TRBV7-9 to TRBJ1-5; D remains unclear. This CDR3 comprises 15 residues. The V gene lost 5 bases and the J gene lost 2 bases, with 13 bases spanning the gap. In germline, CDR1 is SEHNR, CDR2 FQNEAQ (reference sequence).

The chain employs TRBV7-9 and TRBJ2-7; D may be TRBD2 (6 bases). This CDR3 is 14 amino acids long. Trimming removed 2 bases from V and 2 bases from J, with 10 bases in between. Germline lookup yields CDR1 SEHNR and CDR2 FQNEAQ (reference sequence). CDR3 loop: CASSLQGGPYEQYF. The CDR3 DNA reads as TGTGCCAGCAGCTTACAGGGAGGACCCTACGAGCAGTACTTC.

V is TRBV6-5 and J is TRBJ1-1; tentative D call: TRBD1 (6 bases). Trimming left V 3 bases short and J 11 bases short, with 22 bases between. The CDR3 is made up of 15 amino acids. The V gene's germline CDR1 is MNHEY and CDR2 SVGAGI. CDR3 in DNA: TGTGCCAGCAGTTATCTTTTCGACAGGATCAACGGGGCTTTCTTT. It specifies CASSYLFDRINGAFF.

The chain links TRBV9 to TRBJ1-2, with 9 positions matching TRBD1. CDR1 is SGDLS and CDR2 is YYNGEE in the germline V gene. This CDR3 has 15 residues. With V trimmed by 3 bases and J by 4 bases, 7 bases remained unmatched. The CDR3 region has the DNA TGTGCCAGCAGCGCTGGGACAGGGTACGCCTATGGCTACACCTTC. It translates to CASSAGTGYAYGYTF.

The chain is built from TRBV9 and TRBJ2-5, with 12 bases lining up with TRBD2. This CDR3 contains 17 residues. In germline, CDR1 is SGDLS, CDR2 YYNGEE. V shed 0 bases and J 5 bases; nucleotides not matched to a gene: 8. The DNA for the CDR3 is TGTGCCAGCAGCGTAGGAGCTAGCGGGGGGGTTCGGGAGACCCAGTACTTC. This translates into CASSVGASGGVRETQYF.

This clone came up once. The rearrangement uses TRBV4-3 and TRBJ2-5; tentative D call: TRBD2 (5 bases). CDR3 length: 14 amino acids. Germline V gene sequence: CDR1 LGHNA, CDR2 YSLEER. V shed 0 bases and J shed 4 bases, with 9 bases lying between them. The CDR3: CASSQDRGLETQYF. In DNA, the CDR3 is TGCGCCAGCAGCCAAGATCGGGGTCTAGAGACCCAGTACTTC.

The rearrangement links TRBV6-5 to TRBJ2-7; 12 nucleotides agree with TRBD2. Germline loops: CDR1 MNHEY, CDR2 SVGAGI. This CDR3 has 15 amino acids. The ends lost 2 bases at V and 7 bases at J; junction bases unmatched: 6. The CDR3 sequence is CASSYGLAGGREQYF. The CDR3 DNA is TGTGCCAGCAGTTACGGCCTAGCGGGGGGGCGGGAGCAGTACTTC.

The CDR3 sequence: CASDRENTQYF. The DNA for the CDR3 is TGTGCCAGCGACAGGGAAAATACGCAGTATTTT. V and J are TRBV28 and TRBJ2-3; 7 bases map to TRBD1. V lost 8 bases, J lost 7 bases, and 3 bases stayed unmatched. The CDR3 contains 11 residues. CDR1 is MDHEN and CDR2 is SYDVKM in the germline V gene.

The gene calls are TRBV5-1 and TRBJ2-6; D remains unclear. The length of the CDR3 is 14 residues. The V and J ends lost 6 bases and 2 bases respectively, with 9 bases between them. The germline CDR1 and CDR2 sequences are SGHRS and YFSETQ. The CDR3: CASNNPTGANVLTF. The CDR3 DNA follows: TGCGCCAGCAACAATCCGACTGGGGCCAACGTCCTGACTTTC.

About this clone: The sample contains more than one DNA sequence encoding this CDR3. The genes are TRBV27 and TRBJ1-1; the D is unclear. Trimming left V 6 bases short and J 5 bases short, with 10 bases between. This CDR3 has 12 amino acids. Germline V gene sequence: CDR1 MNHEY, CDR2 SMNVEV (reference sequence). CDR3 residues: CASSVAGTEAFF. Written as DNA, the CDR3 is TGTGCCAGCAGCGTCGCGGGGACTGAAGCTTTCTTT.

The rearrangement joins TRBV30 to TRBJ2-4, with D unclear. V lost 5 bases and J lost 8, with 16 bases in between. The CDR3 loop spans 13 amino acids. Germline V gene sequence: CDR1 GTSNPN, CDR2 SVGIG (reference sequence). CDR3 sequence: CAWEDHVVDIQYF. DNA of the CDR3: TGTGCCTGGGAGGATCACGTGGTGGACATTCAGTACTTC.

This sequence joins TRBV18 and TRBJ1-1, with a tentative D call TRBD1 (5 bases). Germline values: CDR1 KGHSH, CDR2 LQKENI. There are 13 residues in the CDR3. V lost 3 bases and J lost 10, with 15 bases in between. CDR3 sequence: CASSPAGGAGAFF. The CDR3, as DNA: TGTGCCAGCTCACCTGCGGGGGGTGCGGGAGCTTTCTTT. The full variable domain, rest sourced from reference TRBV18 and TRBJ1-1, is NAGVMQNPRHLVRRRGQEARLRCSPMKGHSHVYWYRQLPEEGLKFMVYLQKENIIDESGMPKERFSAEFPKEGPSILRIQQVVRGDSAAYFCASSPAGGAGAFFGQGTRLTVV.

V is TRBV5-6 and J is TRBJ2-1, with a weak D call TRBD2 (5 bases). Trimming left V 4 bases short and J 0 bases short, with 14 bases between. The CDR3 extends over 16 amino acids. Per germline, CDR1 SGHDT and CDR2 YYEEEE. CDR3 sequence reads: CASSPRTGSSYNEQFF. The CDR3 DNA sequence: TGTGCCAGCAGCCCGCGGACGGGGAGCTCCTACAATGAGCAGTTCTTC.